A single sample is the source of the 32 T cell receptor beta chains below, sequenced in a study of blood T cell repertoires in COVID-19. The protocol was immunoSEQ multiplex PCR, while the TCRdb copy is restricted to in-frame clones and leaves out a portion. The sample comprises a few hundred thousand clones, approximately 90% of which are singletons, and roughly 4.5% rests with the top ten. The sample comprised peripheral blood. The receptors come from a man aged 45-65 years with acute or convalescent COVID-19.

This chain links TRBV27 with TRBJ2-3; D is uncertain. Trimming stripped 5 bases from V and 5 bases from J, with 20 bases between. The V gene's germline CDR1 is MNHEY and CDR2 SMNVEV (reference sequence). This CDR3 comprises 16 residues. The CDR3 spells CASSPAALGSQDTQYF. CDR3 bases: TGTGCCAGCAGTCCGGCCGCCCTCGGGTCACAAGATACGCAGTATTTT.

This chain joins TRBV24-1 and TRBJ1-1; D ambiguous. Germline V CDR1 and CDR2: KGHDR, SFDVKD. Trimming took off 4 bases at V and 4 bases at J, with 12 bases between the two ends. This CDR3 is built from 14 residues. The CDR3: CATSEVARGTEAFF. The CDR3 coding sequence is TGTGCCACCAGTGAGGTGGCTCGGGGCACTGAAGCTTTCTTT.

The rearrangement links TRBV10-1 to TRBJ2-7; D might be TRBD1 (5 bases). Germline lookup yields CDR1 WNHNN and CDR2 SYGVQD (reference sequence). V lost 5 bases, J lost 6 bases, and 14 bases lay in between. This CDR3 spans 13 amino acids. CDR3 sequence reads: CASSTTDAREQYF. For the CDR3, the DNA is TGCGCCAGCAGTACGACAGACGCCCGCGAGCAGTACTTC.

DNA for the CDR3: TGCGCCAGCAGCCAGTCGGGTCGGACTGAAGCTTTCTTT. Residues: CASSQSGRTEAFF. The chain couples TRBV4-1 to TRBJ1-1; D not resolved. The V gene's germline CDR1 is MGHRA and CDR2 YSYEKL. Trimming pared 3 bases from V and 5 bases from J, leaving 10 bases between. The length of the CDR3 is 13 residues.

This chain uses TRBV7-9 with TRBJ1-1; the match to TRBD1 covers 11 bases. CDR1 and CDR2 from the germline V gene are SEHNR and FQNEAQ (reference sequence). The CDR3 loop spans 14 amino acids. After removal of 7 bases from V and 7 bases from J, the junction contained 8 bases not matched to a gene. The CDR3 reads CASTPGQGVVEAFF. The CDR3 nucleotides are TGTGCCAGCACCCCGGGACAGGGGGTGGTTGAAGCTTTCTTT.

This rearrangement joins TRBV6-4 to TRBJ2-1; tentatively, D is TRBD1 (6 bases). V lost 2 bases and J lost 7, with 15 bases in between. The CDR3 runs 15 residues. Germline V CDR1 and CDR2: MRHNA, SNTAGT. As DNA, the CDR3 is TGTGCCAGCAGTGACGAAGGGGGACCGGTTAATGAGCAGTTCTTC. It is translated as CASSDEGGPVNEQFF.

The V and J genes are TRBV9 and TRBJ1-6; weak D call: TRBD1 (5 bases). The germline CDR1 and CDR2 sequences are SGDLS and YYNGEE. Trimming left V 4 bases short and J 1 base short, with 9 bases between. The CDR3 is made up of 15 amino acids. The CDR3 protein is CASSPDSSYNSPLHF. CDR3 bases: TGTGCCAGCAGCCCAGACAGTTCCTATAATTCACCCCTCCACTTT.

The chain links TRBV5-1 to TRBJ1-1, with TRBD1 matching over 7 bases. CDR1 SGHRS and CDR2 YFSETQ come from the germline V gene. CDR3 length equals 14 residues. With 4 bases clipped from V and 1 base from J, the junction kept 4 bases outside the gene matches. CDR3 sequence: CASSKTGSNTEAFF. The CDR3 region has the DNA TGCGCCAGCAGCAAGACAGGGTCGAACACTGAAGCTTTCTTT.

The gene calls are TRBV19 and TRBJ1-3, with D unresolved. The CDR3 totals 13 residues. CDR1 is LNHDA, CDR2 SQIVND, per germline (reference sequence). The germline V and J ends were trimmed by 6 bases and 4 bases, with 10 bases remaining between them. The CDR3 here is CASSLMTGNTIYF. The CDR3 nucleotides are TGTGCCAGTAGCCTAATGACAGGAAACACCATATATTTT.

The chain combines TRBV6-5 with TRBJ1-2; 9 positions agree with TRBD1. With V trimmed by 0 bases and J by 4 bases, 6 bases remained unmatched. The CDR3 runs 16 residues. Germline CDR1 MNHEY, CDR2 SVGAGI. The CDR3 loop is CASSYSIGTGPYGYTF. CDR3 nucleotides: TGTGCCAGCAGTTACTCGATAGGGACAGGGCCCTATGGCTACACCTTC.

The chain combines TRBV5-1 with TRBJ2-7; 7 bases align to TRBD2. In germline, CDR1 is SGHRS, CDR2 YFSETQ. V dropped 2 bases and J dropped 0; count of bases not matched to a gene: 5. The CDR3 contains 15 residues. The CDR3 loop reads CASSFSLAVSYEQYF. In DNA form, the CDR3 reads TGCGCCAGCAGCTTCTCGCTAGCGGTCTCCTACGAGCAGTACTTC.

V and J are TRBV25-1 and TRBJ2-7, with 7 bases matching TRBD2. Germline lookup yields CDR1 MGHDK and CDR2 SYGVNS. V shed 5 bases, J shed 5 bases, and the junction held 6 bases outside the gene matches. This CDR3 is 13 amino acids long. The CDR3 nucleotides read TGTGCCAGCAGTAAAATAGCGGGTAACGAGCAGTACTTC. Its protein is CASSKIAGNEQYF.

V usage is TRBV7-2 and J usage is TRBJ2-4, with a weak D call TRBD2 (6 bases). CDR1 SGHTA and CDR2 FQGNSA come from the germline V gene. V was trimmed by 2 bases and J by 0 bases, leaving 14 bases between them. This CDR3 is 17 amino acids long. The CDR3 loop is CASSLKAGLIAKNIQYF. In nucleotides, the CDR3 is TGTGCCAGCAGCTTAAAGGCGGGACTGATAGCCAAAAACATTCAGTACTTC.

The CDR3 here is CASSGEQANTGELFF. The CDR3 DNA reads TGTGCCAGCAGTGGAGAACAGGCGAACACCGGGGAGCTGTTTTTT. The rearrangement uses TRBV2 and TRBJ2-2, with a possible D match to TRBD1 (5 bases). The CDR3 extends over 15 amino acids. The germline CDR1 and CDR2 sequences are SNHLY and FYNNEI. Trimming took off 4 bases at V and 0 bases at J, with 9 bases between the two ends.

The chain has TRBV9 and TRBJ2-3, with a weak D call TRBD2 (5 bases). V lost 5 bases and J lost 3, with 7 bases in between. CDR1 is SGDLS, CDR2 YYNGEE, per germline. The CDR3 extends over 12 amino acids. For the CDR3, the DNA is TGTGCCAGCAGGGAGGAGACAGATACGCAGTATTTT. It yields the protein CASREETDTQYF.

This chain joins TRBV12-3 or TRBV12-4 and TRBJ2-7; weak D call: TRBD2 (6 bases). V lost 0 bases and J 6 bases, leaving 9 bases between the germline ends. The CDR3 has 13 residues. The CDR3 bases are TGTGCCAGCAGTTTAGCTCCGGGGGTCGAGCAGTACTTC. Protein sequence: CASSLAPGVEQYF.

This clone was picked up a small number of times. The genes are TRBV30 and TRBJ1-2; TRBD1 matches at 10 bases. The CDR3 runs 14 residues. Germline V gene lookup returns CDR1 GTSNPN and CDR2 SVGIG (reference sequence). Trimming took 5 bases from V and 4 from J; bases not matched to a gene: 7. The CDR3 nucleotides are TGTGCCTGGGGGACAGGGGCCAGAATCTATGGCTACACCTTC. It codes for CAWGTGARIYGYTF.

V and J are TRBV2 and TRBJ2-7; 10 nucleotides agree with TRBD2. The CDR3 runs 17 residues. The V and J ends lost 2 bases and 3 bases, in that order; junction bases with no gene match: 10. Germline loops: CDR1 SNHLY, CDR2 FYNNEI. CDR3 sequence: CASSETGASGGIYEQYF. Written as DNA, the CDR3 is TGTGCCAGCAGTGAAACGGGGGCTAGCGGGGGAATCTACGAGCAGTACTTC.

The CDR3 DNA sequence: TGCGCCAGCAGCCAAGATACAGTCCCAGGGGGCGGGGAGCAGTACTTC. This sequence encodes CASSQDTVPGGGEQYF. The chain employs TRBV4-1 and TRBJ2-7; TRBD1 aligns across 8 bases. Germline V gene sequence: CDR1 MGHRA, CDR2 YSYEKL. The CDR3 is 16 residues long. Trimming cost V 0 bases and J 7 bases; bases outside gene matches: 11.

About this clone: Other DNA sequences in this specimen translate into the identical CDR3. The chain employs TRBV9 and TRBJ1-1, with a possible D match to TRBD1 (5 bases). The V end was cut by 3 bases, the J end by 0 bases, with 6 bases between. The germline V gene encodes CDR1 SGDLS and CDR2 YYNGEE. This CDR3 contains 13 residues. CDR3 DNA sequence: TGTGCCAGCAGCGCGACAGTGAACACTGAAGCTTTCTTT. Translating it yields CASSATVNTEAFF. The complete variable domain, with remaining parts taken from reference TRBV9 and TRBJ1-1, reads DSGVTQTPKHLITATGQRVTLRCSPRSGDLSVYWYQQSLDQGLQFLIQYYNGEERAKGNILERFSAQQFPDLHSELNLSSLELGDSALYFCASSATVNTEAFFGQGTRLTVV.

The CDR3 reads CASRPGQPLIYGYTF. The CDR3 DNA follows: TGCGCCAGCAGGCCGGGACAGCCCCTAATCTATGGCTACACCTTC. The rearrangement uses TRBV5-1 and TRBJ1-2, with 7 nucleotides matching TRBD1. The CDR3 contains 15 residues. J lost 4 bases, V lost 5 bases, and 11 bases had no gene match. CDR1 SGHRS and CDR2 YFSETQ come from the germline V gene.

This clone was seen more than once but under ten times. The rearrangement uses TRBV21-1 and TRBJ1-6; TRBD1 is taken as the D call from the table, unchecked against the DNA. TRBV21-1 is flagged as a pseudogene. The CDR3 runs 16 residues. CDR3 residues: CASSKVRGTRNSPLHF. CDR3 in DNA: TGTGCCAGCAGCAAAGTAAGGGGAACGAGGAATTCACCCCTCCACTTT.

The DNA of the CDR3 is TGTGCCAGCAGTACCGACAGGGGGAGCAATCAGCCCCAGCATTTT. Protein sequence: CASSTDRGSNQPQHF. The rearrangement uses TRBV6-5 and TRBJ1-5; 9 positions agree with TRBD1. The CDR3 is 15 amino acids. The germline CDR1 and CDR2 sequences are MNHEY and SVGAGI. The J segment lost 1 base and the V segment lost 5 bases, leaving 3 bases of the junction unmatched.

This chain connects TRBV10-2 to TRBJ1-2; 9 bases fit TRBD1. The CDR3 runs to 13 residues. Germline V lookup: CDR1 WSHSY, CDR2 SAAADI. The J segment lost 7 bases and the V segment lost 7 bases, leaving 7 bases of the junction unmatched. The CDR3 here is CASTPQGAFGYTF. Written as DNA, the CDR3 is TGCGCCAGCACACCACAGGGGGCGTTTGGCTACACCTTC.

This clone was recorded only once. The V and J genes are TRBV4-1 and TRBJ1-1, with a weak D call TRBD1 (6 bases). The V and J ends lost 5 bases and 1 base respectively, with 8 bases between them. CDR1 MGHRA and CDR2 YSYEKL come from the germline V gene. The CDR3 is made up of 13 amino acids. The CDR3 nucleotides read TGCGCCAGCAGCTGGACAGAGAACACTGAAGCTTTCTTT. It codes for CASSWTENTEAFF.

The rearrangement links TRBV3-1 (or the pseudogene TRBV3-2) to TRBJ1-6; D is perhaps TRBD1 (6 bases). This CDR3 has 13 amino acids. CDR1 LGHDT and CDR2 YNNKEL come from the germline V gene (reference sequence). The ends were cut back, 7 bases at V and 3 bases at J, with 7 bases in the middle. The CDR3 DNA reads TGTGCCAGCAAAGGGGGCTATAATTCACCCCTCCACTTT. Translation: CASKGGYNSPLHF.

This clone was counted between two and nine times. This sample includes further DNA sequences coding for the same CDR3. The CDR3 nucleotides read TGTGCCAGCAGTTACGTCAGGACAGGGGGCGGGTATGGCTACACCTTC. Encoded protein: CASSYVRTGGGYGYTF. The gene calls are TRBV6-5 and TRBJ1-2; 11 nucleotides agree with TRBD1. The junction had 7 bases not matched to a gene; V was cut back by 2 bases and J by 5 bases. The CDR3 is made up of 16 amino acids. Germline loops: CDR1 MNHEY, CDR2 SVGAGI.

V and J are TRBV6-1 and TRBJ2-1; the D gene is possibly TRBD2 (5 bases). CDR1 and CDR2 from the germline V gene are MNHNS and SASEGT. The V end was cut by 4 bases, the J end by 4 bases, with 11 bases between. The CDR3 runs 14 residues. DNA of the CDR3: TGTGCCAGCAGTGCGTCCCGGGGTTACAATGAGCAGTTCTTC. The encoded protein is CASSASRGYNEQFF.

The genes are TRBV7-9 and TRBJ2-1; 7 bases match TRBD2. Looked up from germline, CDR1 is SEHNR and CDR2 is FQNEAQ (reference sequence). Trimming cost V 4 bases and J 9 bases; bases outside gene matches: 6. CDR3 length: 13 residues. CDR3 DNA: TGTGCCAGCAGCTCCTGGGGCGGGGGTGAGCAGTTCTTC. Translated: CASSSWGGGEQFF.

The chain combines TRBV6-1 with TRBJ1-2, with 7 bases matching TRBD1. Unmatched junction bases numbered 7, after V lost 3 bases and J lost 3 bases. This CDR3 is 15 amino acids long. Germline assignment: CDR1 MNHNS and CDR2 SASEGT. This CDR3 is CASSDAGTVYYGYTF. The CDR3 coding sequence is TGTGCCAGCAGTGATGCCGGGACAGTGTACTATGGCTACACCTTC.

V gene TRBV28 combines with J gene TRBJ1-2; D ambiguous. The CDR3 covers 12 residues. With 8 bases removed from V and 4 bases from J, the gap between germline ends came to 11 bases. Germline V gene sequence: CDR1 MDHEN, CDR2 SYDVKM. The chain's CDR3 is CASVKSGYGYTF. The CDR3 DNA is TGTGCCAGCGTAAAGAGTGGCTATGGCTACACCTTC.

This sequence joins TRBV4-1 and TRBJ2-6, with D perhaps matching TRBD1 (5 bases). Germline V gene sequence: CDR1 MGHRA, CDR2 YSYEKL. The CDR3 is 18 amino acids. Trimming removed 0 bases at V and 0 bases at J, with 12 bases between. The CDR3 sequence is CASSQEGRPDSGANVLTF. Written as DNA, the CDR3 is TGCGCCAGCAGCCAAGAGGGGCGTCCGGACTCTGGGGCCAACGTCCTGACTTTC.